Shown below are 8 T cell receptor beta chains from a single sample sequenced in a study of beta chain features in type 1 diabetes. Expressed TCRB transcripts were sequenced because the isolated RNA had all been reverse transcribed beforehand. Only in-frame clones appear in the TCRdb table, and some are missing; sequencing was by immunoSEQ multiplex PCR. This table has 350,000 to 450,000 clones, approximately 14% appearing once. The sequencing input was naive CD4+ T cells from blood. The receptor set was obtained from a man aged 25-45 years in good health.

This clone was found a few times. The chain carries TRBV5-6 and TRBJ1-2, with a tentative D call TRBD1 (5 bases). The CDR3 spans 13 residues. The V end was cut by 1 base, the J end by 7 bases, with 11 bases between. The germline V gene has CDR1 SGHDT and CDR2 YYEEEE. The CDR3 sequence is CASSLSQGFGYTF. Here the CDR3 DNA reads TGTGCCAGCAGCTTGAGTCAGGGCTTTGGCTACACCTTC.

In this sample, this clone turned up a few times. The chain employs TRBV7-7 and TRBJ2-1; 10 nucleotides match TRBD2. The germline CDR1 and CDR2 sequences are SSHAT and FNYEAQ (reference sequence). The CDR3 consists of 15 residues. J gave up 5 bases and V 5 bases, and 6 bases lay outside the gene matches. Written as DNA, the CDR3 is TGTGCCAGCAGCCGAGGGCTAGCGGGGGACAATGAGCAGTTCTTC. It encodes CASSRGLAGDNEQFF. Drawing the rest from reference TRBV7-7 and TRBJ2-1, the complete variable domain is GAGVSQSPRYKVTKRGQDVTLRCDPISSHATLYWYQQALGQGPEFLTYFNYEAQPDKSGLPSDRFSAERPEGSISTLTIQRTEQRDSAMYRCASSRGLAGDNEQFFGPGTRLTVL.

The chain uses TRBV7-2 and TRBJ2-3; D not certain. Trimming left V 4 bases short and J 12 bases short, with 14 bases between. CDR1 is SGHTA, CDR2 FQGNSA, per germline. This CDR3 is 12 amino acids long. In DNA, the CDR3 is TGTGCCAGCAGCTCCCCGGACCTCCTCCAGTATTTT. It is translated as CASSSPDLLQYF.

This clone was seen only a few times. The V and J genes are TRBV4-1 and TRBJ1-2, with 7 bases aligning to TRBD1. V was clipped by 7 bases and J by 3 bases; unmatched bases: 8. Germline V gene sequence: CDR1 MGHRA, CDR2 YSYEKL. This CDR3 comprises 14 residues. CDR3 sequence reads: CASTPGGLDYGYTF. The CDR3 bases are TGCGCCAGCACCCCAGGGGGGTTGGACTATGGCTACACCTTC.

V is TRBV2 and J is TRBJ2-2; the D is unclear. V shed 7 bases and J shed 0 bases, with 6 bases lying between them. Germline lookup yields CDR1 SNHLY and CDR2 FYNNEI. The CDR3 has 13 amino acids. Here the CDR3 DNA reads TGTGCCAGCACTGCGTCGAACACCGGGGAGCTGTTTTTT. Translated: CASTASNTGELFF.

This clone turned up a few times. V and J are TRBV7-2 and TRBJ2-4; no definite D call. V was clipped by 3 bases and J by 0 bases, with 9 bases between them. The CDR3 has 15 amino acids. Germline V CDR1 and CDR2: SGHTA, FQGNSA. In nucleotides, the CDR3 is TGTGCCAGCAGCTTCTCCGGCATAGCCAAAAACATTCAGTACTTC. Its protein is CASSFSGIAKNIQYF.

The rearrangement joins TRBV7-8 to TRBJ1-5, with D uncertain. CDR3 size: 14 residues. CDR1 and CDR2 from the germline V gene are SGHVS and FQNEAQ. V lost 6 bases and J 3 bases, leaving 12 bases between the germline ends. DNA of the CDR3: TGTGCCAGCAGAGGGTTTACGGACAATCAGCCCCAGCATTTT. This encodes CASRGFTDNQPQHF.

In this sample, this clone turned up a few times. The gene calls are TRBV5-1 and TRBJ2-3; D not resolved. Looked up from germline, CDR1 is SGHRS and CDR2 is YFSETQ. The length of the CDR3 is 12 residues. Trimming took off 9 bases at V and 1 base at J, with 9 bases between the two ends. This CDR3 is CATTSGTDTQYF. The CDR3 DNA follows: TGCGCCACCACTTCCGGCACAGATACGCAGTATTTT.